The T cell receptor (beta chain) described here comes from a study of blood T cell repertoires in COVID-19. Across the whole study: Italy, Spain and the United States were the sources of the convalescent and acute COVID-19 samples. PBMCs, B-cell-depleted T cells, or T cells were the source of the cDNA or gDNA that made up the material.

Authors' analysis steps: Amplified reference gene primers provided the basis for estimating nucleated cell counts. Repertoires were generated with immunoSEQ multiplex PCR, while TCRdb's copy carries only in-frame clones and drops some. Clonal size and the V and J genes are those of that table, whereas D and trimming came from the DNA. This table holds roughly 220,000 clones, around 84% found once. This clone was observed a single time. The CDR3 sequence is 16 residues long. Germline assignment: CDR1 KGHSH and CDR2 LQKENI. V lost 1 base to trimming and J lost 5 bases; unmatched junction nucleotides: 5.

The specimen was peripheral blood. The chain is built from TRBV18 and TRBJ2-3, with TRBD2 matching 11 bases. The sequence was obtained from a man under 40 with active or convalescent COVID-19. In DNA, the CDR3 is TGTGCCAGCTCACCACTACTAGCGGGGGTTAGAGATACGCAGTATTTT. Protein: CASSPLLAGVRDTQYF. The complete variable domain, with remaining parts taken from reference TRBV18 and TRBJ2-3, reads NAGVMQNPRHLVRRRGQEARLRCSPMKGHSHVYWYRQLPEEGLKFMVYLQKENIIDESGMPKERFSAEFPKEGPSILRIQQVVRGDSAAYFCASSPLLAGVRDTQYFGPGTRLTVL.